This section outlines one T cell receptor beta chain sequence together with its context. The antigen this receptor binds is unknown. There are no base qualities to consult, and no much larger clone falls within one base. Library preparation was by PCR. TCRdb shows the sequencer as Illumina HiSeq 2500. Unique molecular identifiers were incorporated into TCR beta cDNA libraries to reduce PCR and sequencing biases. Every 1 to 10 million input T cells yielded roughly 0.5 million cDNA molecules, meaning each molecule approximated one T cell. The patient libraries were prepared and sequenced with the same protocol used for the earlier healthy control dataset. Samples belonging to the same batch were prepared together, multiplexed and sequenced on a shared HiSeq lane. Per the original workflow: Raw barcoded reads were processed with MIGEC, discarding single-read molecular identifier groups before consensus assembly and CDR3 extraction. Clonotype tables were post-analysed with VDJtools, normalizing diversity by down-sampling all datasets to the smallest sample size. Repertoire overlap clustering matched CDR3 amino acid but not nucleotide sequences to correct batch-related cross-sample contamination. TCRdb reworked the public reads: Q25 trimming with fastp, MiXCR clone assembly, productive beta chains retained. When rows share a CDR3 protein, they turn into one entry using the most common DNA and genes. TCRdb, rather than the study authors, made the V and J calls. This sample is represented by fewer than 700,000 distinct CDR3 sequences; roughly 47% of them were singletons. Of the sample, roughly 1.8% falls within the top ten clones.

To demonstrate the VDJtools post-analysis software, TCR beta repertoires were profiled from the peripheral blood of 10 to 15 young patients with multiple sclerosis. The multiple sclerosis patients were children and adolescents ranging in age from roughly 6 to 15 years. Sequences DFQATT (CDR1) and SNEGSKA (CDR2) are obtained from the germline V gene (reference sequence). V and J lose 0 bases and 0 bases, and a span of 8 bases separates them. The CDR3 holds 14 amino acids from the cysteine to the phenylalanine. Only the CDR3 portion is preserved as DNA: 42 bases, with reading frame beginning at the first base. The data originate from a study of post-analysis software for immune sequencing data (dated by TCRdb to the mid-2010s). Regarding the study in general: Recorded disease courses included relapsing-remitting, secondary progressive and progressive-relapsing multiple sclerosis, with some patients lacking subtype annotation. The patient repertoires were set against roughly eleven previously published healthy control repertoires from donors whose ages ranged from roughly 6 to 27 years. A subset of samples was prepared in parallel using single-end sample barcoding, then pooled and co-amplified after Illumina adapter ligation. General study outcomes and caveats: Significantly higher frequencies in patients than in controls were found for about five TRBV segments, including TRBV5-6, TRBV5-1 and TRBV20-1. Significantly lower normalized Chao1 diversity was found in multiple sclerosis patients than in controls, suggesting substantial peripheral T-cell clonal expansion. The multiple sclerosis patient group was slightly younger than the control group. Direct clustering with F measure showed strong co-clustering of samples prepared in the same batch, prompting a batch-effect correction.

The chain is encoded by TRBV20-1 joined to TRBJ1-1, with the identity of the D gene unclear. This sequence was found in a girl aged 10 to 17 with multiple sclerosis. Sequencing was done on a sample of blood. The DNA reads TGCAGTGCTAGAGATCCGGAGATGAACACTGAAGCTTTCTTT. Its protein product is CSARDPEMNTEAFF.